This T cell receptor (beta chain) stems from a study of graft-versus-host responses after intestinal transplantation. Study observations and caveats: Allografts from individuals with graft-donor T cell macrochimerism displayed high graft-versus-host to host-versus-graft clonal ratios. GvH clones were identified in recipient marrow, with some first appearing in ileum or blood.

Turning to this clone: Its specificity is unknown.

The CDR3 covers 14 residues. From germline, CDR1 is SGHAT and CDR2 FQNNGV. The V segment lost 5 bases and the J segment 3 bases; nucleotides outside the gene matches: 7. Using immunoSEQ multiplex PCR, the repertoire was profiled, and TCRdb retains in-frame clones only, with some absent. There are roughly 75,000 clones in the sample; 90% to 95% occur only once, and over 0.08% lies in the top ten. The V call is TRBV11-2, the J call TRBJ2-7, with 7 positions matching TRBD2. The TCR originated in a human donor who received an intestinal transplant. The material was unstimulated CD4+ T cells sorted from spleen or lymph node cells, obtained before intestinal transplant. The CDR3 DNA sequence: TGTGCCAGCAGCGTGGAACGGACTAGCTACGAGCAGTACTTC. It yields the protein CASSVERTSYEQYF.